This T cell receptor beta chain was observed in a study of cytomegalovirus exposure and HLA in healthy donors. Study-wide results and limits: Researchers reported in a later analysis that common viral pathogens appeared linked to several top clusters. A later analysis associated around 17,000 TCR beta sequences with HLA alleles at a 0.05 false discovery rate. The authors considered a cluster of highly shared sequence variants likely to be a sequencing artifact.

The CDR3 loop spans 15 amino acids. V gave up 3 bases and J gave up 11 bases; unmatched junction bases: 14. Germline V gene sequence: CDR1 MGHRA, CDR2 YSYEKL. In the PCR, 60 Vbeta and 13 Jbeta primers were used. Authors' analysis steps: Tens of millions of unique TCR beta chains, roughly 10 million shared, were counted in a later analysis. Sequencing was performed with immunoSEQ multiplex PCR; in TCRdb, only in-frame clones are kept and a portion is missing. V, J and clone size are taken as reported in that table, and D and trimming were inferred from the DNA itself. There are some 170,000 clones in the sample; approximately 80% occur only once, and over 8% lies in the top ten. As to this clone: Its antigen remains unidentified.

The gene calls are TRBV4-1 and TRBJ1-1, with 8 bases that match TRBD1. Sequences were obtained from PBMCs. This receptor was identified in a man in his late teens or twenties in good health and CMV-seropositive. CDR3 in amino acids: CASSQGAGQAYEAFF. DNA of the CDR3: TGCGCCAGCAGCCAGGGGGCGGGACAGGCCTATGAGGCTTTCTTT.